A single count supports the clone carrying this TCR beta chain. Trimming took off 3 bases at V and 6 bases at J, with 11 bases between the two ends. The germline V gene encodes CDR1 DFQATT and CDR2 SNEGSKA (reference sequence). This CDR3 contains 12 residues. This sample is part of a study of human T cells and chemical hapten exposure. Via MiXCR, TCRdb re-called the RACE reads, giving one row per CDR3 protein. The sample records around 300,000 distinct CDR3 sequences, approximately 5% being singletons. As for time point: pre-sensitization, week 0. As to treatment: therapeutic diphenylcyclopropenone sensitization with weekly scalp DPC. The study enrolled 18 to 70-year-old alopecia patients suitable for DPC.

The sample in question was whole blood, obtained in connection with sensitization to the hapten diphenylcyclopropenone (DPC). The receptor was derived from a woman aged 18 to 35 with alopecia areata. Some clones in this sample may be carry-over from other donors' samples. The genes are TRBV20-1 and TRBJ1-2, with a possible D match to TRBD1 (5 bases). CDR3 nucleotide sequence: TGCAGTGCTAGGACAGACGCGAATGGCTACACCTTC. Protein sequence: CSARTDANGYTF.